The 23 T cell receptor beta chains reported below all come from one sample, sequenced in a study of control samples from healthy donors and cancer patients. TCRdb keeps only in-frame clones here, not all; method: immunoSEQ multiplex PCR. Of roughly 130,000 clones in the sample, about 93% were seen once. The sample was PBMCs. The receptors stem from a middle-aged man with head and neck cancer.

Points on this clone: The identical CDR3 is also encoded by other nucleotide sequences in the sample. The chain recombines TRBV6-2 or TRBV6-3 with TRBJ2-5; D gene ambiguous. The CDR3 has 12 amino acids. V lost 3 bases, J lost 2 bases, and 4 bases lay in between. Germline CDR1 reads MNHEY; CDR2 reads SVGEGT. CDR3 residues: CASSYPQETQYF. CDR3 DNA: TGTGCCAGCAGTTATCCGCAAGAGACCCAGTACTTC.

The table lists this clone with a count of one. J is TRBJ2-5 and V is TRBV20-1; TRBD1 might be the D (6 bases). The V end lost 3 bases, the J end lost 2 bases, and 10 bases lay between the germline ends. Germline V gives CDR1 DFQATT, CDR2 SNEGSKA (reference sequence). This CDR3 is built from 13 residues. CDR3 region: CSASEDRQETQYF. CDR3 DNA sequence: TGCAGTGCTAGTGAGGACAGACAAGAGACCCAGTACTTC.

The chain links TRBV6-2 or TRBV6-3 to TRBJ1-2, with D possibly being TRBD1 (6 bases). The germline V gene has CDR1 MNHEY and CDR2 SVGEGT. Trimming left V 5 bases short and J 2 bases short, with 9 bases between. This CDR3 has 13 amino acids. The CDR3 sequence is CASSRQGNYGYTF. Here the CDR3 DNA reads TGTGCCAGCAGTCGGCAGGGGAACTATGGCTACACCTTC.

V and J are TRBV19 and TRBJ2-7; 9 nucleotides match TRBD1. J gave up 3 bases and V 3 bases, and 3 bases lay outside the gene matches. The CDR3 contains 14 residues. Per the germline V gene, CDR1 is LNHDA and CDR2 is SQIVND (reference sequence). The CDR3, as DNA: TGTGCCAGTAGTATGGGGACAGGGAGCTACGAGCAGTACTTC. Translated: CASSMGTGSYEQYF.

The chain uses TRBV19 and TRBJ2-3; no reliable D call. The germline V gene encodes CDR1 LNHDA and CDR2 SQIVND (reference sequence). The CDR3 is 15 amino acids. Trimming took off 5 bases at V and 2 bases at J, with 14 bases between the two ends. The CDR3 DNA is TGTGCCAGTAGTCTCGGTTTCCGGGTCACAGATACGCAGTATTTT. This gives the protein CASSLGFRVTDTQYF.

The V call is TRBV19, the J call TRBJ1-2; maybe TRBD1 (5 bases). CDR3 length: 12 amino acids. Between the trimmed V and J ends, which lost 7 bases and 8 bases, there was a span of 14 bases. From germline, CDR1 is LNHDA and CDR2 SQIVND (reference sequence). The CDR3 DNA is TGTGCCAGTACCGGGGCCCGAAGGGGCTACACCTTC. Its translation: CASTGARRGYTF.

CDR3 DNA: TGTGCCAGCACCACTTTCCGGGGCAGCTCCTACGAGCAGTACTTC. Its protein product is CASTTFRGSSYEQYF. The chain has TRBV6-4 and TRBJ2-7; D may match TRBD1 or TRBD2 (5 bases each). V was pared by 7 bases and J by 0 bases, with 16 bases between. Germline CDR1 MRHNA, CDR2 SNTAGT. The CDR3 is 15 amino acids.

This chain joins TRBV7-6 and TRBJ2-5; the D call may be TRBD1 or TRBD2 (5 bases each). This CDR3 is built from 15 residues. The germline V and J ends were trimmed by 1 base and 2 bases, with 11 bases remaining between them. CDR1 SGHVS and CDR2 FNYEAQ come from the germline V gene. The CDR3 protein is CASSLGGGLQETQYF. The CDR3 DNA reads TGTGCCAGCAGCTTAGGGGGCGGGCTGCAAGAGACCCAGTACTTC.

V usage is TRBV24-1 and J usage is TRBJ1-1; D may be TRBD1 (6 bases). CDR3 length equals 13 residues. Trimming took off 8 bases at V and 0 bases at J, with 9 bases between the two ends. Germline V gene data show CDR1 as KGHDR and CDR2 as SFDVKD. The CDR3, as DNA: TGTGCCACCAAAGGGGGTTTGAACACTGAAGCTTTCTTT. Translating gives CATKGGLNTEAFF.

This clone has a handful of counts. V usage is TRBV4-1 and J usage is TRBJ1-1; TRBD1 might be the D (6 bases). Germline V lookup: CDR1 MGHRA, CDR2 YSYEKL. The CDR3 consists of 13 residues. V shed 4 bases and J shed 4 bases, with 10 bases lying between them. The CDR3 DNA follows: TGCGCCAGCAGCCGTGGACAGTCCACTGAAGCTTTCTTT. Protein product: CASSRGQSTEAFF.

The rearrangement links TRBV4-1 to TRBJ2-3; D not certain. The CDR3 has 13 amino acids. The germline V and J ends were trimmed by 2 bases and 4 bases, with 7 bases remaining between them. The germline CDR1 and CDR2 sequences are MGHRA and YSYEKL. The CDR3 protein is CASSQYLADTQYF. The CDR3 DNA sequence: TGCGCCAGCAGCCAATACCTAGCAGATACGCAGTATTTT.

CDR3: CASSLRRGGGEQYF. The CDR3 DNA reads TGTGCCAGCAGTTTACGGCGGGGGGGCGGAGAGCAGTACTTC. The V and J genes are TRBV6-5 and TRBJ2-7; TRBD2 agrees at 9 bases. Per germline, CDR1 MNHEY and CDR2 SVGAGI. With V trimmed by 4 bases and J by 7 bases, 8 bases remained unmatched. The CDR3 is 14 residues long.

The chain joins TRBV9 to TRBJ1-1; D is possibly TRBD1 (6 bases). Germline V CDR1 and CDR2: SGDLS, YYNGEE. Trimming shortened V by 4 bases and J by 3 bases, and 10 bases separated the two germline ends. The CDR3 contains 13 residues. Written as DNA, the CDR3 is TGTGCCAGCAGCCTCAGGGGAGACACTGAAGCTTTCTTT. Protein sequence: CASSLRGDTEAFF.

The rearrangement joins TRBV6-5 to TRBJ1-3, with TRBD1 matching 9 bases. Germline values: CDR1 MNHEY, CDR2 SVGAGI. The ends lost 0 bases at V and 2 bases at J; junction bases unmatched: 2. This CDR3 region has 16 residues. The CDR3 protein is CASSYSGTGTGNTIYF. DNA of the CDR3: TGTGCCAGCAGTTACTCGGGGACAGGGACTGGAAACACCATATATTTT.

The rearrangement links TRBV5-1 to TRBJ1-1; 7 nucleotides align to TRBD1. This CDR3 region has 12 residues. V lost 4 bases and J lost 3; bases outside the gene matches: 0. The germline V gene has CDR1 SGHRS and CDR2 YFSETQ. The CDR3 sequence: CASSQGDTEAFF. The CDR3 bases are TGCGCCAGCAGCCAGGGGGACACTGAAGCTTTCTTT.

The rearrangement links TRBV7-2 to TRBJ2-1; D not resolved. V was clipped by 1 base and J by 1 base, with 8 bases between them. This CDR3 is 15 amino acids long. CDR1 and CDR2 from the germline V gene are SGHTA and FQGNSA. The DNA of the CDR3 is TGTGCCAGCAGCTTAGATTTTTTTTCCTACAATGAGCAGTTCTTC. Translating it yields CASSLDFFSYNEQFF.

This clone was detected only once. The CDR3 coding sequence is TGTGCCAGCAGTCCCCCAGGGACTCATGCGTCCCTCCACTTT. Translated, it gives CASSPPGTHASLHF. The rearrangement uses TRBV6-6 and TRBJ1-6, with D perhaps matching TRBD1 (5 bases). The CDR3 totals 14 residues. The V end was cut by 5 bases, the J end by 14 bases, with 19 bases between. The germline V gene encodes CDR1 MNHNY and CDR2 SVGAGI (reference sequence).

The V call is TRBV5-4, the J call TRBJ1-2; D gene ambiguous. The CDR3 is 14 residues long. Germline CDR1 reads SGHNT; CDR2 reads YYREEE (reference sequence). V was pared by 6 bases and J by 5 bases, with 17 bases between. The CDR3 nucleotides are TGTGCCAGCACCTCAGGACGGGGAGAGTATGGCTACACCTTC. It translates to CASTSGRGEYGYTF.

The V and J genes are TRBV5-6 and TRBJ2-1, with no clear D. The CDR3 runs to 15 residues. V was shortened by 0 bases and J by 0 bases, with 7 bases between the two germline ends. Germline CDR1 and CDR2: SGHDT and YYEEEE. CDR3 bases: TGTGCCAGCAGCTTGGGCTTTAGCTCCTACAATGAGCAGTTCTTC. Translation gives CASSLGFSSYNEQFF.

The chain links TRBV7-9 to TRBJ1-6; 8 bases line up with TRBD1. The CDR3 loop spans 13 amino acids. Unmatched junction bases numbered 5, after V lost 5 bases and J lost 11 bases. Germline V gives CDR1 SEHNR, CDR2 FQNEAQ (reference sequence). CDR3 nucleotide sequence: TGTGCCAGCAGCCAATTGACAGGGGCACCCCTCCACTTT. It is translated as CASSQLTGAPLHF.

This clone was counted once. The V and J genes are TRBV5-1 and TRBJ2-3, with 8 bases identical to TRBD1. The germline V gene encodes CDR1 SGHRS and CDR2 YFSETQ. The CDR3 totals 15 residues. V gave up 4 bases and J gave up 7 bases; unmatched junction bases: 11. DNA for the CDR3: TGCGCCAGCAGCGCCGGACAGGGCTTCTCGAATACGCAGTATTTT. Translation gives CASSAGQGFSNTQYF. Using reference TRBV5-1 and TRBJ2-3 for the parts outside the CDR3, the full variable domain is KAGVTQTPRYLIKTRGQQVTLSCSPISGHRSVSWYQQTPGQGLQFLFEYFSETQRNKGNFPGRFSGRQFSNSRSEMNVSTLELGDSALYLCASSAGQGFSNTQYFGPGTRLTVL.

The V call is TRBV11-2, the J call TRBJ1-2; D uncertain. Germline V gene data show CDR1 as SGHAT and CDR2 as FQNNGV. This CDR3 has 13 amino acids. The germline V and J ends were trimmed by 1 base and 3 bases, with 6 bases remaining between them. The CDR3 nucleotides read TGTGCCAGCAGCTTAGGCCAGGACTATGGCTACACCTTC. As protein: CASSLGQDYGYTF.

This clone occurred once. The CDR3, as DNA: TGTGCCAGGAAGGCGGGGGACAGAGTGTACCAAGAGACCCAGTACTTC. Amino acids: CARKAGDRVYQETQYF. J is TRBJ2-5 and V is TRBV19; D may correspond to TRBD1 or TRBD2 (7 bases each). Trimming took 9 bases from V and 0 from J, leaving 20 bases between them. This CDR3 is built from 16 residues. The germline CDR1 and CDR2 sequences are LNHDA and SQIVND (reference sequence).